The rows below give T cell receptor beta chains drawn from one sample of a study of blood T cell repertoires in COVID-19. Profiling relied on immunoSEQ multiplex PCR, and the TCRdb table lists in-frame clones only, not all of them. The top ten clones hold over 15% of a sample with about 140,000 clones, more than 60% of them seen once. Material: peripheral blood. The receptors were gathered from a man aged 45 to 65 with acute or convalescent COVID-19. Each CDR3 is given with its conserved first and last residue. The order of the fields is J gene, D gene, clone size, V gene, CDR3 protein, CDR3 DNA. D genes are given only for firm matches. Clone size appears in some rows only: once, few, many, or a class for an expanded clone.

>TRBJ2-3|.|.|TRBV18
CASSPRSGGTTGAQYF
TGTGCCAGCTCCCCTCGGAGCGGGGGCACAACAGGGGCGCAGTATTTT
>TRBJ1-1|.|.|TRBV3-1/TRBV3-2
CASSRWDTQAGTEAFF
TGTGCCAGCAGCCGATGGGACACCCAGGCGGGCACTGAAGCTTTCTTT
>TRBJ2-5|.|.|TRBV30
CAWSATAQETQYF
TGTGCCTGGAGTGCGACAGCTCAAGAGACCCAGTACTTC
>TRBJ1-2|.|.|TRBV4-1
CASSRENNYGYTF
TGCGCCAGCAGCCGGGAGAACAACTATGGCTACACCTTC
>TRBJ2-5|TRBD2|.|TRBV29-1
CSVPSPQRGVETQYF
TGCAGCGTTCCCTCCCCCCAGCGGGGGGTCGAGACCCAGTACTTC
>TRBJ2-1|.|.|TRBV19
CASSQGGGPRDEQFF
TGTGCCAGTAGTCAGGGCGGGGGCCCCCGTGATGAGCAGTTCTTC
>TRBJ1-2|.|few|TRBV15
CATSRGTVYGYTF
TGTGCCACCAGCAGAGGGACAGTCTATGGCTACACCTTC
>TRBJ2-2|TRBD1|.|TRBV15
CATSHRGANTGELFF
TGTGCCACCAGCCACAGGGGCGCGAACACCGGGGAGCTGTTTTTT
>TRBJ2-5|.|.|TRBV30
CAWSVPLMKETQYF
TGTGCCTGGAGTGTACCACTAATGAAAGAGACCCAGTACTTC
>TRBJ2-5|.|.|TRBV27
CASSFRQGDQETQYF
TGTGCCAGCAGTTTCAGGCAGGGTGATCAAGAGACCCAGTACTTC